Listed below are T cell receptor beta chains from one sample, sequenced in a study of human T cells and chemical hapten exposure. TCRdb re-derived calls from the 5' RACE reads in MiXCR, one entry per CDR3 protein. Among over 95,000 distinct CDR3 sequences listed, around a fifth were seen once. Source of these receptors: a human donor in good health. CDR3s include the opening cysteine and the closing phenylalanine or tryptophan. The D gene is left open where the match is weak. Only part of the rows carry a size: once, few, many, or a class if the clone is expanded.

TRBD2	TRBV12-3/TRBV12-4	14	-	TRBJ2-3	TGTGCCAGCAGTTTTAGCGGGAGTCCAGATACGCAGTATTTT	CASSFSGSPDTQYF
-	TRBV5-1	18	-	TRBJ2-1	TGCGCCAGCAGCTTGTTGGAAACAGCCTTTAGCTCCTACAATGAGCAGTTCTTC	CASSLLETAFSSYNEQFF
-	TRBV20-1	15	few	TRBJ2-7	TGCAGTGCTAGAGATTGGAGGACTGGATCCTACGAGCAGTACTTC	CSARDWRTGSYEQYF
TRBD2	TRBV7-3	15	-	TRBJ2-6	TGTGCCAGCAGCTCGGGGGGGGCTGGGGCCAACGTCCTGACTTTC	CASSSGGAGANVLTF
TRBD1	TRBV3-1	14	-	TRBJ1-4	TGTGCCAGCAGCCAGGACAGGTGTGGTGAAAAACTGTTTTTT	CASSQDRCGEKLFF
TRBD2	TRBV6-1	15	-	TRBJ2-3	TGTGCCAGCAGTGTCTTGACTAGCGGCACAGATACGCAGTATTTT	CASSVLTSGTDTQYF
TRBD1	TRBV7-6	15	few	TRBJ1-5	TGTGCCAGCAGCCCAGACGACAGGGGGCTGGAGCCCCAGCATTTT	CASSPDDRGLEPQHF
-	TRBV30	12	-	TRBJ2-7	TGTGCCTGGAGTGTACGTCTTTACGAGCAGTACTTC	CAWSVRLYEQYF
-	TRBV28	16	-	TRBJ2-6	TGTGCCAGCAGTTCACTGAGTGCGCCTGGGGCCAACGTCCTGACTTTC	CASSSLSAPGANVLTF
-	TRBV18	12	-	TRBJ1-1	TGTGCCAGCTCACCCGGTGGGGGTGAAGCTTTCTTT	CASSPGGGEAFF
TRBD2	TRBV7-3	14	-	TRBJ2-5	TGTGCCAGCAGCTTAGCGGGAGGGAGTGAGACCCAGTACTTC	CASSLAGGSETQYF
TRBD1	TRBV4-1	14	-	TRBJ1-2	TGCGCCAGCAGCCGTACAGGGGGCGCGGCTGGCTACACCTTC	CASSRTGGAAGYTF
-	TRBV21-1	17	few	TRBJ2-1	TGTGCCAGCAGCAAAGCCCTCTCCCGGGACTACAACAATGAGCAGTTCTTC	CASSKALSRDYNNEQFF
-	TRBV24-1	17	few	TRBJ2-3	TGTGCCACCAGTGACCCAAAGGGAGGGGGCGTTACAGATACGCAGTATTTT	CATSDPKGGGVTDTQYF
-	TRBV7-9	15	-	TRBJ1-1	TGTGCCAGCAGCTTAGTCGCGGGGGCAGCCACTGAAGCTTTCTTT	CASSLVAGAATEAFF
-	TRBV18	17	-	TRBJ2-3	TGTGCCAGCTCACCACTTGGAGCCAACCCTAGCACAGATACGCAGTATTTT	CASSPLGANPSTDTQYF
TRBD1	TRBV6-1	16	-	TRBJ2-7	TGTGCCAGCAGGAAGGCCGGGACAGGGGGGGCTCACGAGCAGTACTTC	CASRKAGTGGAHEQYF
-	TRBV29-1	12	few	TRBJ1-2	TGCAGCGCCCCTAGGGGGGCGCAAGGCTACACCTTC	CSAPRGAQGYTF
-	TRBV6-5	14	few	TRBJ1-3	TGTGCCAGCATCTCCCTCCCTGCTGGAAACACCATATATTTT	CASISLPAGNTIYF
-	TRBV7-9	16	few	TRBJ2-7	TGTGCCAGCAGCTTGGCGAGCGGAATGAGCTCCTACGAGCAGTACTTC	CASSLASGMSSYEQYF
TRBD2	TRBV24-1	17	few	TRBJ2-7	TGTGCCACCAGTGGACGCGAATGGCTAGCGGGATCCCCCGAGCAGTACTTC	CATSGREWLAGSPEQYF
-	TRBV5-1	15	-	TRBJ2-4	TGCGCCAGCAGCTTGGAAGATCGGGCCAAAAACATTCAGTACTTC	CASSLEDRAKNIQYF
TRBD2	TRBV20-1	16	few	TRBJ2-7	TGCAGTGCTAGAGATCGATCCGGGACTAGCTCCTACGAGCAGTACTTC	CSARDRSGTSSYEQYF
-	TRBV4-1	13	-	TRBJ2-3	TGCGCCAGCAGCCAAGATTCTGGGGATACGCAGTATTTT	CASSQDSGDTQYF
-	TRBV21-1	14	few	TRBJ1-3	TGTGCCAGCAGCAAAGCCGGGAATGGAAACACCATATATTTT	CASSKAGNGNTIYF
-	TRBV28	17	few	TRBJ1-4	TGTGCCAGCAGTTCCCCCCGGGGAGGGGTAAGAAGAGAAAAACTGTTTTTT	CASSSPRGGVRREKLFF
TRBD2	TRBV28	17	-	TRBJ2-2	TGTGCCAGCAGCCTCGACTGGACTAGCGGTTACACCGGGGAGCTGTTTTTT	CASSLDWTSGYTGELFF
TRBD1	TRBV29-1	15	-	TRBJ2-3	TGCAGCGTTGAAGCCCGGACAGGGCTCACAGATACGCAGTATTTT	CSVEARTGLTDTQYF
TRBD2	TRBV6-5	13	-	TRBJ2-7	TGTGCCAGCATGAGCGGGACTTTTGCCGAGCAGTACTTC	CASMSGTFAEQYF
-	TRBV28	16	few	TRBJ1-1	TGTGCCAGCAGTTTTAGGTCGGCGCGGGAGTCCGTTGGGGCTTTCTTT	CASSFRSARESVGAFF
TRBD2	TRBV7-9	14	-	TRBJ2-1	TGTGCCAGCAGCTTAAGCGGGGGCCCCAATGAGCAGTTCTTC	CASSLSGGPNEQFF
-	TRBV11-2	17	few	TRBJ1-1	TGTGCCAGCAGCTTAAATAACCAACTAATCGGGGGCACTGAAGCTTTCTTT	CASSLNNQLIGGTEAFF
TRBD2	TRBV5-1	13	-	TRBJ2-7	TGCGCCAGCAGCAACCCTGCGGGGGACGAGCAGTACTTC	CASSNPAGDEQYF
-	TRBV6-2/TRBV6-3	13	-	TRBJ2-7	TGTGCCAGCAGTTACTATGAGGGGGGTGAGCAGTACTTC	CASSYYEGGEQYF
TRBD2	TRBV27	15	few	TRBJ2-1	TGTGCCAGCACGAAGGCGGGAGCGGGTTACAATGAGCAGTTCTTC	CASTKAGAGYNEQFF
-	TRBV24-1	16	-	TRBJ1-2	TGTGCCACCAGTGGAGGAACCGGGGGCTCGGGCTATGGCTACACCTTC	CATSGGTGGSGYGYTF
-	TRBV30	12	-	TRBJ2-1	TGTGCCTGGAGTGTAGTGTACAATGAGCAGTTCTTC	CAWSVVYNEQFF
TRBD1	TRBV3-1	13	few	TRBJ2-1	TGTGCCAGCAGGCCCGGACAGGGGGAGGAGCAGTTCTTC	CASRPGQGEEQFF
TRBD1	TRBV5-6	14	-	TRBJ1-6	TGTGCCAGCTCCAGGGACAGCCAGCACTCACCCCTCCACTTT	CASSRDSQHSPLHF
TRBD2	TRBV6-5	17	-	TRBJ2-4	TGTGCCCCCCAGGGACTAGCGAGAGAATCGGCCAAAAACATTCAGTACTTC	CAPQGLARESAKNIQYF
-	TRBV4-1	16	-	TRBJ2-7	TGCGCCAGCAGCCAAGGGTTCAGGCTGCGGGGCGACGAGCAGTACTTC	CASSQGFRLRGDEQYF
TRBD1	TRBV19	17	-	TRBJ2-5	TGTGCCAGTAGTAGACCGCCCGGGACAGGGAGGTTGGAGACCCAGTACTTC	CASSRPPGTGRLETQYF
-	TRBV28	14	-	TRBJ2-5	TGTGCCAGCAGTTTACCCGGACGGAAAGAGACCCAGTACTTC	CASSLPGRKETQYF
TRBD2	TRBV5-4	19	few	TRBJ2-1	TGTGCCAGCAGATTTGGGGGTCCTAGCGGGACGGGCACCTACAATGAGCAGTTCTTC	CASRFGGPSGTGTYNEQFF
-	TRBV28	20	many	TRBJ2-1	TGTGCCAGCAGTTTAATATCTGGGGGTCGCGCGTCGGGTCCCCGCAATGAGCAGTTCTTC	CASSLISGGRASGPRNEQFF
TRBD2	TRBV4-2	19	few	TRBJ2-1	TGTGCCAGCAGCCAAGATTCGGGACTAGCGGGGAGCTCCTACAATGAGCAGTTCTTC	CASSQDSGLAGSSYNEQFF
-	TRBV12-3/TRBV12-4	14	-	TRBJ2-7	TGTGCCAGCAGTTTGGGAGCGACCCTAGACGAGCAGTACTTC	CASSLGATLDEQYF